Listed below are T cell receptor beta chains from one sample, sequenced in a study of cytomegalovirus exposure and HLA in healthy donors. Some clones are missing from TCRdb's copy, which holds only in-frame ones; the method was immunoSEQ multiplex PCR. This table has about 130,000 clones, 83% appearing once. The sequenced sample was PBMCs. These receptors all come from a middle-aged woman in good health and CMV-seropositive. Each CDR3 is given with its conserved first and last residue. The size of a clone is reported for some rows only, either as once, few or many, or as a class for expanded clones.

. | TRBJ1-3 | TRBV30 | CAWSVPRRGHTIYF
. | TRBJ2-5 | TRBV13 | CASRIGQGVLTQYF
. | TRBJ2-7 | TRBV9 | CASSVSGGASYEQYF
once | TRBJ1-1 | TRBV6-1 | CASSETGQRNTEAFF
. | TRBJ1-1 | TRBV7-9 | CASSFPGVERNTEAFF
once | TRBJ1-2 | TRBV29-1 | CSAKTVTYGYTF
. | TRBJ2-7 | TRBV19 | CASSVSTGGRSYEQYF
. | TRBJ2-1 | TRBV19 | CASSIVTYNEQFF
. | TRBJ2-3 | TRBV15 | CATSRDATSGVTDTQYF
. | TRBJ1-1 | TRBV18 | CASSPRRANTEAFF
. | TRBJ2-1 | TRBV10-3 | CAISGGSMVNEQFF
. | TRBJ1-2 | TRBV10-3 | CAISDTVQQGAEHGYTF
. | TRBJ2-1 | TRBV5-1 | CASSLAGAAGNEQFF
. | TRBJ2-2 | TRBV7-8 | CASSSVGLAGGGGTGELFF
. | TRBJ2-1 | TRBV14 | CASSQGPRFEQFF
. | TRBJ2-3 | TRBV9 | CASRRTSGRPTDTQYF
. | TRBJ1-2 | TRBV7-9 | CSSSLTGGGGYTF
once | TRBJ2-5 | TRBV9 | CASSGEGGPQETQYF
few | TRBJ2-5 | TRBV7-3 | CASSSQGAIPQETQYF
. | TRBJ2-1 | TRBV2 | CASSEGSSGLYNEQFF
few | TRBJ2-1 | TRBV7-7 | CASSLEMGGEQFF
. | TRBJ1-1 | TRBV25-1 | CASSPRMNTEAFF
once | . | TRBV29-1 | CSVVGTSVYEQYF
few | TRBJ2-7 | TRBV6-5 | CASSPLSGSHNEQYF
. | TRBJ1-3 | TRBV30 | CAWTADRAHSGNTIYF
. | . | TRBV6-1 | CASRRDRRPYEQYF
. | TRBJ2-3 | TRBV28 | CASQIASGLDTQYF
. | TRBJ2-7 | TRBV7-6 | CASSLGQGGYEQYF
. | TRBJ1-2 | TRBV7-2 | CASSLVSRGLYGYTF
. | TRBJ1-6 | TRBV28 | CASFVHSNSPLHF
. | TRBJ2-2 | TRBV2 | CASSEQDGELFF